This TCR beta chain comes out of a study of cytomegalovirus exposure and HLA in healthy donors. Turning to this clone: Its antigen remains unknown.

The CDR3 contains 11 residues. Germline V gene lookup returns CDR1 SEHNR and CDR2 FQNEAQ (reference sequence). V lost 8 bases, J lost 2 bases, and 6 bases lay in between. The PCR contained 60 Vbeta and 13 Jbeta primers. Original methodology: Later work found 80 million or so unique TCR beta chains, with approximately 12 million shared. Profiling relied on immunoSEQ multiplex PCR, and the TCRdb table lists in-frame clones only, not all of them. V and J calls and clone size are copied from that table; D and trimming were computed from the DNA. The table lists roughly 200,000 clones, approximately 9.5% of them singletons. Study observations and caveats: As a later analysis showed, several of the most significant clusters appeared to be linked to common viral pathogens.

The chain joins TRBV7-9 to TRBJ1-1; D uncertain. Material for sequencing was PBMCs. This sequence originates from a woman in her 30s in good health and CMV-seropositive. The CDR3 DNA reads TGTGCCAGCGGGCACAACACTGAAGCTTTCTTT. Translated: CASGHNTEAFF.